A selection of T cell receptor beta chains follows, all from one sample in a study of cytotoxic CD8 clonotypes in ibrutinib-treated CLL. Sequenced by immunoSEQ multiplex PCR; TCRdb stores in-frame clones only, minus some. This sample has 300,000 or so clones; about 64% occur once, and the top ten carry around 6.3%. This material consisted of PBMCs, taken after 36 months of ibrutinib treatment. All receptors come from a human donor with chronic lymphocytic leukemia. CDR3s include the opening cysteine and the closing phenylalanine or tryptophan. The order of the fields is J gene, clone size, D gene, V gene, CDR3 protein, CDR3 DNA. A D gene is named only where the DNA matches it firmly. Expanded clones get a size class; other rows say once, few or many, or leave the size out.

TRBJ2-6	-	TRBD1	TRBV5-1	CASSPLGVTGGGLTF	TGCGCCAGCAGCCCCTTGGGGGTAACAGGGGGAGGTTTGACTTTC
TRBJ1-2	-	TRBD1	TRBV5-4	CASSGRGEGYGYTF	TGTGCCAGCAGCGGCAGGGGGGAAGGCTATGGCTACACCTTC
TRBJ2-7	once	TRBD1	TRBV5-6	CASSLLRQGHSYEQYF	TGTGCCAGCAGCCTACTACGACAGGGCCACTCCTACGAGCAGTACTTC
TRBJ1-5	-	-	TRBV27	CASSSLTGYQPQHF	TGTGCCAGCAGCTCCTTAACCGGCTATCAGCCCCAGCATTTT
TRBJ1-2	-	-	TRBV28	CASSHPLVDYGYTF	TGTGCCAGCAGTCACCCGTTGGTAGACTATGGCTACACCTTC
TRBJ1-2	-	-	TRBV6-6	CSSLEGPIYGYTF	TGCTCTAGTCTGGAGGGGCCCATCTATGGCTACACCTTC
TRBJ2-2	-	-	TRBV5-6	CASSFSGHVVWELFF	TGTGCCAGCAGCTTTTCGGGACATGTCGTTTGGGAGCTGTTTTTT
TRBJ2-7	-	TRBD1	TRBV6-1	CASRWTGVHEQYF	TGTGCCAGCAGGTGGACAGGGGTCCACGAGCAGTACTTC
TRBJ2-7	-	-	TRBV11-3	CASSLGGSNEQYF	TGTGCCAGCAGCTTAGGGGGTTCCAACGAGCAGTACTTC
TRBJ2-7	-	TRBD1	TRBV6-1	CASRDRGEQYF	TGTGCCAGCAGGGACAGGGGCGAGCAGTACTTC
TRBJ1-6	-	-	TRBV7-6	CASSPWGAGSPLHF	TGTGCCAGCAGCCCCTGGGGCGCGGGGTCACCCCTCCACTTT
TRBJ1-1	-	-	TRBV9	CASSVAGGAGNTEAFF	TGTGCCAGCAGCGTAGCGGGGGGCGCAGGGAACACTGAAGCTTTCTTT
TRBJ1-5	-	-	TRBV6-6	CASSYPQNSNQPQHF	TGTGCCAGCAGTTACCCCCAGAATAGCAATCAGCCCCAGCATTTT
TRBJ2-7	-	-	TRBV13	CASSLRPYEQYF	TGTGCCAGCAGCCTACGACCCTACGAGCAGTACTTC
TRBJ2-7	-	TRBD1	TRBV4-1	CASSQVPTGPYEQYF	TGCGCCAGCAGCCAAGTCCCGACAGGGCCCTACGAGCAGTACTTC
TRBJ1-1	-	-	TRBV11-3	CASSSKLNTEAFF	TGTGCCAGCAGCTCAAAGTTGAACACTGAAGCTTTCTTT
TRBJ2-2	-	TRBD1	TRBV9	CASSTGTANTGELFF	TGTGCCAGCAGCACCGGGACAGCGAACACCGGGGAGCTGTTTTTT
TRBJ1-5	few	TRBD1	TRBV5-1	CASSLGTGGNQPQHF	TGCGCCAGCAGCTTGGGGACAGGGGGCAATCAGCCCCAGCATTTT
TRBJ1-2	-	-	TRBV29-1	CSVGDISGGYTF	TGCAGCGTTGGAGACATATCGGGTGGCTACACCTTC